The 19 T cell receptor beta chains reported below all come from one sample, sequenced in a study of identical twins. TCRdb redid the calling of the 5' RACE reads with MiXCR, one entry per CDR3 protein. The repertoire includes around 280,000 distinct CDR3 sequences, more than 6.5% of them detected once, and over 2% sits in the top ten. This sample was shared with a second study, whose subject was yellow fever vaccine responses in identical twins.

The material sequenced was memory (CD45RO+) T cells sorted from blood. These receptor sequences come from a woman aged 18 to 35 in good health.

This clonotype has a handful of counts. The chain recombines TRBV6-5 with TRBJ2-2, with 9 bases fitting TRBD1. Trimming at V came to 5 bases and at J to 2 bases, leaving 6 bases not matched to a gene. Germline V gene sequence: CDR1 MNHEY, CDR2 SVGAGI. The CDR3 totals 16 residues. The chain's CDR3 is CASSHGQGKNTGELFF. The CDR3 DNA is TGTGCCAGCAGTCACGGACAGGGGAAAAACACCGGGGAGCTGTTTTTT.

V and J are TRBV12-3 or TRBV12-4 and TRBJ1-1, with D maybe TRBD1 (5 bases). Trimming took off 7 bases at V and 1 base at J, with 13 bases between the two ends. The CDR3 is 14 amino acids. The CDR3 is CASIPDRSNTEAFF. CDR3 nucleotide sequence: TGTGCCAGCATTCCCGACAGATCGAACACTGAAGCTTTCTTT.

This clonotype was observed a handful of times. The chain links TRBV7-3 to TRBJ2-1, with 8 bases matching TRBD2. The CDR3 spans 15 residues. The V segment lost 7 bases and the J segment 6 bases; nucleotides outside the gene matches: 11. The germline CDR1 and CDR2 sequences are SGHTA and FQGTGA. CDR3 region: CASTTGGGPRNEQFF. The CDR3 nucleotides are TGTGCCAGCACCACAGGCGGGGGGCCCCGCAATGAGCAGTTCTTC.

This clonotype showed up many times. The V and J genes are TRBV6-1 and TRBJ1-2; tentatively, D is TRBD1 (6 bases). The CDR3 loop spans 14 amino acids. Germline V gene sequence: CDR1 MNHNS, CDR2 SASEGT. V was pared by 7 bases and J by 5 bases, with 17 bases between. In nucleotides, the CDR3 is TGTGCCAGCACCCAGGGGATCGGGACTTATGGCTACACCTTC. This sequence encodes CASTQGIGTYGYTF.

This clonotype was counted a few times. This chain links TRBV12-3 or TRBV12-4 with TRBJ1-4; D is unresolved. Trimming pared 5 bases from V and 5 bases from J, leaving 12 bases between. This CDR3 is 14 amino acids long. CDR3 region: CASSPSAGNEKLFF. The CDR3 bases are TGTGCCAGCAGTCCCTCCGCTGGGAATGAAAAACTGTTTTTT.

The gene calls are TRBV27 and TRBJ2-1, with 9 positions matching TRBD2. Germline lookup yields CDR1 MNHEY and CDR2 SMNVEV (reference sequence). The V and J ends lost 5 bases and 7 bases, in that order; junction bases with no gene match: 9. The CDR3 sequence is 15 residues long. CDR3: CASSKRGVAGNEQFF. The CDR3, as DNA: TGTGCCAGCAGTAAGCGGGGGGTTGCGGGAAATGAGCAGTTCTTC.

V usage is TRBV15 and J usage is TRBJ2-5; D may be TRBD1 (6 bases). Germline values: CDR1 LNHNV, CDR2 YYDKDF (reference sequence). CDR3 length equals 16 residues. Trimming removed 3 bases from V and 4 bases from J, with 18 bases in between. The CDR3 nucleotides are TGTGCCACCAGCAGTGCGAATACAGGGTTTGGAGAGACCCAGTACTTC. This encodes CATSSANTGFGETQYF.

This clonotype appeared many times. The rearrangement links TRBV27 to TRBJ1-1; possible D gene TRBD1, 6 bases. Per germline, CDR1 MNHEY and CDR2 SMNVEV (reference sequence). The CDR3 is made up of 15 amino acids. Trimming shortened V by 3 bases and J by 7 bases, and 18 bases separated the two germline ends. In DNA, the CDR3 is TGTGCCAGCAGTTTCAACGGGCGACAGGATAATGAAGCTTTCTTT. This sequence encodes CASSFNGRQDNEAFF.

Only one count was recorded for this clonotype. This rearrangement joins TRBV28 to TRBJ1-5, with D hard to call. CDR3 size: 16 residues. Trimming took 5 bases from V and 4 from J, leaving 18 bases between them. Germline CDR1 and CDR2: MDHEN and SYDVKM. This CDR3 is CASSRTPGKSNQPQHF. The CDR3 coding sequence is TGTGCCAGCAGTCGCACGCCCGGGAAATCTAATCAGCCCCAGCATTTT.

This clonotype was seen only a few times. The CDR3 nucleotides read TGTGCCAGCAGCTTAGGGATACCCATGAACACTGAAGCTTTCTTT. This sequence encodes CASSLGIPMNTEAFF. This chain uses TRBV7-2 with TRBJ1-1; D unclear. The CDR3 spans 15 residues. V was trimmed by 1 base and J by 0 bases, leaving 9 bases between them. Germline loops: CDR1 SGHTA, CDR2 FQGNSA.

This clonotype was counted many times. The chain joins TRBV12-3 or TRBV12-4 to TRBJ1-6, with D possibly TRBD1 on 5 matching bases. The CDR3 spans 13 residues. Trimming pared 2 bases from V and 10 bases from J, leaving 9 bases between. This CDR3 reads CASSLSRDSPLHF. For the CDR3, the DNA is TGTGCCAGCAGTTTATCCCGGGACTCACCCCTCCACTTT.

The chain uses TRBV7-9 and TRBJ2-2; a possible D gene is TRBD1 (5 bases). V lost 6 bases and J 3 bases, leaving 17 bases between the germline ends. This CDR3 is 16 amino acids long. CDR1 is SEHNR and CDR2 is FQNEAQ in the germline V gene (reference sequence). CDR3 sequence: CASRTGPGQHTGELFF. The CDR3 DNA reads TGTGCCAGCAGAACAGGTCCGGGTCAGCACACCGGGGAGCTGTTTTTT.

In DNA form, the CDR3 reads TGTGCCATCAGTGAAGGGGTCGGAAACGGGGAGCAGTACTTC. Its translation: CAISEGVGNGEQYF. J is TRBJ2-7 and V is TRBV10-3, with D tentatively TRBD1 (5 bases). CDR3 length: 14 residues. The germline gives CDR1 ENHRY, CDR2 SYGVKD. The V end lost 3 bases, the J end lost 7 bases, and 16 bases lay between the germline ends.

This clonotype was counted many times. V gene TRBV5-1 combines with J gene TRBJ2-3; 7 bases fit TRBD2. The junction had 3 bases not matched to a gene; V was cut back by 3 bases and J by 2 bases. Germline values: CDR1 SGHRS, CDR2 YFSETQ. The CDR3 runs 14 residues. The CDR3 is CASSSGGPTDTQYF. CDR3 bases: TGCGCCAGCAGCTCGGGGGGACCCACAGATACGCAGTATTTT.

This clonotype was picked up a small number of times. This chain connects TRBV19 to TRBJ2-7; no clear D. Trimming shortened V by 3 bases and J by 4 bases, and 10 bases separated the two germline ends. The germline V gene has CDR1 LNHDA and CDR2 SQIVND (reference sequence). The CDR3 covers 13 residues. The DNA of the CDR3 is TGTGCCAGTAGTATCCCCCCCCTTTACGAGCAGTACTTC. Its protein is CASSIPPLYEQYF.

At least ten counts were recorded for this clonotype. The CDR3 region has the DNA TGTGCCAGCAGTCTGACAGGGAGACAAGGCCAGTACTTC. Translated, it gives CASSLTGRQGQYF. The gene calls are TRBV12-3 or TRBV12-4 and TRBJ2-5; 7 bases agree with TRBD1. V gave up 5 bases and J gave up 10 bases; unmatched junction bases: 10. There are 13 residues in the CDR3.

This clonotype was counted only a few times. The rearrangement links TRBV6-1 to TRBJ2-7; TRBD2 agrees at 12 bases. The CDR3 is made up of 16 amino acids. CDR1 MNHNS and CDR2 SASEGT come from the germline V gene. V lost 5 bases and J lost 0; bases outside the gene matches: 5. The CDR3 region has the DNA TGTGCCAGCAGTCCCCTAGCGGGGGGGCGCTCCTACGAGCAGTACGTC. It encodes CASSPLAGGRSYEQYV.

In its sample, this clonotype was seen once. Since no conserved phenylalanine or tryptophan closes the CDR3, a read error is the likely cause. The chain joins TRBV20-1 to TRBJ2-3; D is perhaps TRBD2 (5 bases). The germline V gene encodes CDR1 DFQATT and CDR2 SNEGSKA (reference sequence). This CDR3 is 15 amino acids long. V lost 3 bases to trimming and J lost 8 bases, with 21 bases between them. The CDR3 loop reads CSASKASEDLGTQYS. CDR3 sequence (DNA): TGCAGTGCTAGTAAGGCCTCCGAGGACTTGGGTACGCAGTATTCT.

The table lists this clonotype with a few counts. The chain is built from TRBV4-1 and TRBJ2-5; D possibly corresponds to TRBD2 (6 bases). Germline loops: CDR1 MGHRA, CDR2 YSYEKL. The length of the CDR3 is 15 residues. V shed 3 bases and J shed 4 bases, with 15 bases lying between them. The DNA of the CDR3 is TGCGCCAGCAGCCAGGGGGTAACCGGGGGAGAGACCCAGTACTTC. As protein: CASSQGVTGGETQYF.